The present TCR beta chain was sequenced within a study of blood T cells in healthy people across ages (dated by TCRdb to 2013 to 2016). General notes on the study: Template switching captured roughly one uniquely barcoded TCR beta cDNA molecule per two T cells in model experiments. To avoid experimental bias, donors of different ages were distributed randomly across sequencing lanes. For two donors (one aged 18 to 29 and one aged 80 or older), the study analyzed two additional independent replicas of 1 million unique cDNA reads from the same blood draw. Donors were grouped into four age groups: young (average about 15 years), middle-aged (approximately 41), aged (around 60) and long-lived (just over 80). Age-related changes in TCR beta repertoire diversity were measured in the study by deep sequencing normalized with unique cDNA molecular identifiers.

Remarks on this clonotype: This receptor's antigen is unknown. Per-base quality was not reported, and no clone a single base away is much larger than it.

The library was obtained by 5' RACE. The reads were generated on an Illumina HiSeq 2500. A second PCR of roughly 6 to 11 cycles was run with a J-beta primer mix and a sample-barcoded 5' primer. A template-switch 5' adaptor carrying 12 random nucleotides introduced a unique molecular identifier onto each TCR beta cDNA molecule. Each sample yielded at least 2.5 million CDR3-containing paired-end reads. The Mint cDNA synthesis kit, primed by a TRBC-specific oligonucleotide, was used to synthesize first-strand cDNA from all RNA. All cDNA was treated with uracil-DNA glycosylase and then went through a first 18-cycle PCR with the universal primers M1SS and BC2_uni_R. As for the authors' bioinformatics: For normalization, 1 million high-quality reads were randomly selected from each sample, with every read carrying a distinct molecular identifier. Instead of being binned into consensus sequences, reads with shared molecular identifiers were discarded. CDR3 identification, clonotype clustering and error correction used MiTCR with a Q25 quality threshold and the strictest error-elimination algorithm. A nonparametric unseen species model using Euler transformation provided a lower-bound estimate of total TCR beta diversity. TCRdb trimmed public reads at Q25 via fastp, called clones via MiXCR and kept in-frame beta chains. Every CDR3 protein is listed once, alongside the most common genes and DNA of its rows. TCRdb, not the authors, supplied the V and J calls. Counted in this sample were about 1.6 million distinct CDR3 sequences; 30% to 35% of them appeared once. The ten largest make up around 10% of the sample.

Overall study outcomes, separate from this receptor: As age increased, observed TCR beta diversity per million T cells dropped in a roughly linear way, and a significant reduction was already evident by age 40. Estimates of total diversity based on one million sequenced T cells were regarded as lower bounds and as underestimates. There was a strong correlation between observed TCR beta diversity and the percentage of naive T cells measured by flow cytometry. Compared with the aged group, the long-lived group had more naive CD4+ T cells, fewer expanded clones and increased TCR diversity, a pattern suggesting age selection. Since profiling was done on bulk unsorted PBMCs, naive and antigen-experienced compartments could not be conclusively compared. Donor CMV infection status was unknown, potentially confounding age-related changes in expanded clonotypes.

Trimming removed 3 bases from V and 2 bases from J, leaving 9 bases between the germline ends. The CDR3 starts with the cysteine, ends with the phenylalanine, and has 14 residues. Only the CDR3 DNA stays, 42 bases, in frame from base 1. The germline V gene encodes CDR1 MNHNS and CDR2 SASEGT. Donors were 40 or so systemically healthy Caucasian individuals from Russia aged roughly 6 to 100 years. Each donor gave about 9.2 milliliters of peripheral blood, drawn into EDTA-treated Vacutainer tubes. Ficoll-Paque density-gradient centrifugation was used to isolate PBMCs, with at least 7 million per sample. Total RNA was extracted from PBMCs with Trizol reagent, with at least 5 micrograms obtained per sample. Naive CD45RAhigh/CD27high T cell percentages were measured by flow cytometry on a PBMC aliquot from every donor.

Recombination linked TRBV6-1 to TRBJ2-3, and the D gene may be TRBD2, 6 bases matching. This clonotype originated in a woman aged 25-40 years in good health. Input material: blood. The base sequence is TGTGCCAGCAGTGAGAGGACTATCACAGATACGCAGTATTTT. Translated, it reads CASSERTITDTQYF.